The 28 T cell receptor beta chains reported below all come from one sample, sequenced in a study of PD-1 blockade in classical Hodgkin lymphoma. Sequenced by immunoSEQ multiplex PCR; TCRdb stores in-frame clones only, minus some. The sample has 20,000 to 25,000 clones, around 85% seen once. Stated time point: cycle 4 day 1 (C4D1), after 5 to 7 weeks of nivolumab. Every patient was affected by relapse after autologous stem cell transplantation, while exposure to brentuximab vedotin was not uniform. Magnetic depletion of unwanted cells isolated CD4+ T cells from thawed PBMCs. The sequencing here drew on CD4+ T cells from blood, taken before the fourth cycle of nivolumab. These receptors were obtained from a human donor with classical Hodgkin lymphoma.

The table lists this clone with a few counts. The chain recombines TRBV2 with TRBJ1-5; D ambiguous. Per the germline V gene, CDR1 is SNHLY and CDR2 is FYNNEI. Trimming removed 8 bases at V and 0 bases at J, with 11 bases between. CDR3 length: 14 residues. Here the CDR3 DNA reads TGTGCCAGCTCGCTGGAGGTTAGCAATCAGCCCCAGCATTTT. Its protein product is CASSLEVSNQPQHF. Looking up the rest from reference TRBV2 and TRBJ1-5 gives the full variable domain: EPEVTQTPSHQVTQMGQEVILRCVPISNHLYFYWYRQILGQKVEFLVSFYNNEISEKSEIFDDQFSVERPDGSNFTLKIRSTKLEDSAMYFCASSLEVSNQPQHFGDGTRLSIL.

The chain joins TRBV6-5 to TRBJ2-7; no clear D gene. Deletions cut 0 bases from V and 4 bases from J, with 16 bases between. From germline, CDR1 is MNHEY and CDR2 SVGAGI. This CDR3 spans 16 amino acids. The CDR3 spells CASSYSSLGSVYEQYF. CDR3 bases: TGTGCCAGCAGTTACTCGAGCCTGGGCAGCGTTTACGAGCAGTACTTC.

The V call is TRBV5-1, the J call TRBJ1-2; TRBD1 matches 9 bases. Trimming removed 4 bases from V and 6 bases from J; junction bases left unmatched: 13. CDR1 is SGHRS, CDR2 YFSETQ, per germline. The CDR3 loop spans 16 amino acids. The CDR3 DNA is TGCGCCAGCAGCCCGCACGAACGACAGGGGGGAAATGGCTACACCTTC. It translates to CASSPHERQGGNGYTF.

This chain joins TRBV29-1 and TRBJ2-3, with D hard to call. Trimming took off 1 base at V and 2 bases at J, with 10 bases between the two ends. This CDR3 contains 14 residues. Germline assignment: CDR1 SQVTM and CDR2 ANQGSEA. CDR3 nucleotide sequence: TGCAGCGTTGAAGGACCCACCTCCACAGATACGCAGTATTTT. Protein sequence: CSVEGPTSTDTQYF.

This clone showed up just once. The chain employs TRBV28 and TRBJ2-1, with a weak D call TRBD1 (6 bases). Germline loops: CDR1 MDHEN, CDR2 SYDVKM. Trimming removed 5 bases at V and 4 bases at J, with 12 bases between. The length of the CDR3 is 14 residues. CDR3 protein: CASSPQGLYNEQFF. The DNA for the CDR3 is TGTGCCAGCAGTCCCCAGGGGCTTTACAATGAGCAGTTCTTC.

The rearrangement uses TRBV5-1 and TRBJ2-3; unclear D gene. V dropped 1 base and J dropped 4 bases, with 10 bases sitting between them. Per the germline V gene, CDR1 is SGHRS and CDR2 is YFSETQ. The CDR3 totals 14 residues. CDR3 region: CASSLRQVPDTQYF. CDR3 nucleotides: TGCGCCAGCAGCTTGCGGCAGGTTCCAGATACGCAGTATTTT.

The chain employs TRBV5-8 and TRBJ2-3, with 11 bases fitting TRBD2. Germline lookup yields CDR1 SGHTS and CDR2 YDEGEE. The CDR3 consists of 15 residues. The trim removed 4 bases at V and 4 bases at J, leaving 5 bases unmatched. This chain's CDR3 is CASSRASGGPDTQYF. The DNA for the CDR3 is TGTGCCAGCAGCAGAGCTAGCGGGGGGCCAGATACGCAGTATTTT.

The gene calls are TRBV29-1 and TRBJ1-6, with 7 positions matching TRBD1. With V trimmed by 7 bases and J by 5 bases, 5 bases remained unmatched. Germline CDR1 is SQVTM and CDR2 is ANQGSEA. This CDR3 is built from 13 residues. The CDR3 here is CSAGQEDNSPLHF. The CDR3 DNA follows: TGCAGCGCCGGACAGGAAGATAATTCACCCCTCCACTTT. The complete variable domain, with remaining parts taken from reference TRBV29-1 and TRBJ1-6, reads SAVISQKPSRDICQRGTSLTIQCQVDSQVTMMFWYRQQPGQSLTLIATANQGSEATYESGFVIDKFPISRPNLTFSTLTVSNMSPEDSSIYLCSAGQEDNSPLHFGNGTRLTVT.

The chain carries TRBV6-6 and TRBJ2-7; a possible D gene is TRBD1 (6 bases). Trimming took off 6 bases at V and 3 bases at J, with 12 bases between the two ends. The germline gives CDR1 MNHNY, CDR2 SVGAGI (reference sequence). This CDR3 spans 13 amino acids. CDR3 region: CASSRDTYYEQYF. The CDR3 region has the DNA TGTGCCAGCAGCCGGGACACATACTACGAGCAGTACTTC.

This clone appeared a single time. V and J are TRBV29-1 and TRBJ2-3; D is perhaps TRBD1 (5 bases). CDR1 and CDR2 (germline): SQVTM, ANQGSEA. The CDR3 loop spans 14 amino acids. Trimming pared 7 bases from V and 2 bases from J, leaving 16 bases between. The CDR3 nucleotides are TGCAGCGCCGGACATTTAGCCGACACAGATACGCAGTATTTT. Protein: CSAGHLADTDTQYF.

The gene calls are TRBV27 and TRBJ2-3; D possibly corresponds to TRBD1 (6 bases). The CDR3 is made up of 14 amino acids. Trimming shortened V by 6 bases and J by 3 bases, and 13 bases separated the two germline ends. Per the germline V gene, CDR1 is MNHEY and CDR2 is SMNVEV (reference sequence). CDR3 sequence: CASSQGIGTDTQYF. CDR3 DNA sequence: TGTGCCAGCAGCCAGGGGATCGGGACAGATACGCAGTATTTT.

This chain links TRBV19 with TRBJ1-1, with D uncertain. The CDR3 has 14 amino acids. V lost 6 bases and J 5 bases, leaving 16 bases between the germline ends. Germline lookup yields CDR1 LNHDA and CDR2 SQIVND (reference sequence). CDR3 DNA: TGTGCCAGTAGCATAATGACTTCGCGTACTGAAGCTTTCTTT. As protein: CASSIMTSRTEAFF.

This clone was observed a single time. The gene calls are TRBV19 and TRBJ2-5, with TRBD2 identical over 11 bases. The trim removed 9 bases at V and 2 bases at J, leaving 14 bases unmatched. CDR3 length: 17 residues. The germline V gene has CDR1 LNHDA and CDR2 SQIVND (reference sequence). The CDR3 protein is CASWGKPLAGAQETQYF. DNA for the CDR3: TGTGCCAGCTGGGGAAAGCCACTAGCGGGGGCTCAAGAGACCCAGTACTTC.

V is TRBV7-9 and J is TRBJ2-5; TRBD2 aligns across 16 bases. Germline lookup yields CDR1 SEHNR and CDR2 FQNEAQ (reference sequence). The CDR3 runs 18 residues. The trim removed 5 bases at V and 4 bases at J, leaving 10 bases unmatched. CDR3 bases: TGTGCCAGCAGCCCCGGGACTAGCGGGGGGGCAGTAGGAGAGACCCAGTACTTC. Protein sequence: CASSPGTSGGAVGETQYF. The variable domain in full, completed from reference TRBV7-9 and TRBJ2-5, reads DTGVSQNPRHKITKRGQNVTFRCDPISEHNRLYWYRQTLGQGPEFLTYFQNEAQLEKSRLLSDRFSAERPKGSFSTLEIQRTEQGDSAMYLCASSPGTSGGAVGETQYFGPGTRLLVL.

This chain joins TRBV27 and TRBJ1-4; D perhaps matches TRBD1 (5 bases). The CDR3 sequence is 16 residues long. Germline CDR1 and CDR2: MNHEY and SMNVEV (reference sequence). Trimming took off 6 bases at V and 0 bases at J, with 14 bases between the two ends. CDR3 coding DNA: TGTGCCAGCAGGGGGACCTTTTTTGCAACTAATGAAAAACTGTTTTTT. This sequence encodes CASRGTFFATNEKLFF.

This clone was recorded once. This rearrangement joins TRBV28 to TRBJ2-7, with a weak D call TRBD2 (6 bases). This CDR3 is 13 amino acids long. The V gene's germline CDR1 is MDHEN and CDR2 SYDVKM. Trimming took 6 bases from V and 3 from J, leaving 12 bases between them. The chain's CDR3 is CASSLRGYYEQYF. The CDR3 bases are TGTGCCAGCAGCCTGCGGGGTTACTACGAGCAGTACTTC.

The chain combines TRBV6-1 with TRBJ1-1; D not resolved. This CDR3 has 15 amino acids. V was trimmed by 0 bases and J by 5 bases, leaving 13 bases between them. Per germline, CDR1 MNHNS and CDR2 SASEGT. The CDR3 DNA reads as TGTGCCAGCAGTGAAGCAGTAGGGCTTGCTACTGAAGCTTTCTTT. As protein: CASSEAVGLATEAFF.

The chain carries TRBV27 and TRBJ1-1, with D possibly being TRBD1 (5 bases). CDR1 is MNHEY and CDR2 is SMNVEV in the germline V gene (reference sequence). The CDR3 totals 17 residues. Deletions cut 6 bases from V and 5 bases from J, with 25 bases between. CDR3: CASRLRGVGVTGTEAFF. The CDR3 DNA follows: TGTGCCAGCAGACTCCGGGGGGTGGGAGTAACGGGGACTGAAGCTTTCTTT.

The chain links TRBV10-3 to TRBJ2-7, with D perhaps TRBD2 (6 bases). The V end lost 5 bases, the J end lost 5 bases, and 13 bases lay between the germline ends. The CDR3 sequence is 13 residues long. Germline V gives CDR1 ENHRY, CDR2 SYGVKD. The CDR3 loop reads CAISRGLDDEQYF. Here the CDR3 DNA reads TGTGCCATCAGTCGGGGGTTGGACGACGAGCAGTACTTC.

This rearrangement joins TRBV7-2 to TRBJ2-6, with D perhaps TRBD1 (6 bases). Trimming took 1 base from V and 1 from J, leaving 11 bases between them. The length of the CDR3 is 17 residues. The V gene's germline CDR1 is SGHTA and CDR2 FQGNSA. The CDR3 nucleotides are TGTGCCAGCAGCTTAGTGGGCCAGGGGTCTGGGGCCAACGTCCTGACTTTC. It is translated as CASSLVGQGSGANVLTF.

This sequence joins TRBV5-1 and TRBJ1-6, with D unclear. CDR1 is SGHRS and CDR2 is YFSETQ in the germline V gene. Trimming removed 7 bases from V and 6 bases from J, with 11 bases in between. This CDR3 is built from 13 residues. The CDR3 DNA is TGCGCCAGCTCTCATGGGAGTAATTCACCCCTCCACTTT. Amino acid sequence: CASSHGSNSPLHF.

Turning to this clone: Its ends do not fully match the called genes, so a read error is possible. The chain employs TRBV2 and TRBJ2-6; TRBD2 aligns across 9 bases. The CDR3 has 17 residues. Germline lookup yields CDR1 SNHLY and CDR2 FYNNEI. CDR3 loop: CASGDLAGSSGANVLTF. CDR3 DNA: TGTGCCAGCGGTGACCTAGCGGGGTCCTCTGGGGCCAACGTCCTGACTTTC.

V is TRBV18 and J is TRBJ2-5, with TRBD2 matching 15 bases. V shed 5 bases and J 4 bases; nucleotides not matched to a gene: 5. CDR3 size: 16 residues. CDR1 is KGHSH and CDR2 is LQKENI in the germline V gene. The DNA of the CDR3 is TGTGCCAGCTCATCTCAGGGACTAGCGGGAGGAGAGACCCAGTACTTC. Encoded protein: CASSSQGLAGGETQYF.

This clone turned up a few times. The chain employs TRBV7-9 and TRBJ1-2; 7 positions match TRBD1. The germline gives CDR1 SEHNR, CDR2 FQNEAQ (reference sequence). V gave up 5 bases and J gave up 2 bases; unmatched junction bases: 8. This CDR3 has 15 amino acids. CDR3 region: CASSVSGQPNYGYTF. CDR3 DNA: TGTGCCAGCAGCGTTTCGGGACAGCCGAACTATGGCTACACCTTC.

This chain joins TRBV6-6 and TRBJ1-3, with 8 nucleotides matching TRBD1. The CDR3 spans 16 residues. V was pared by 0 bases and J by 10 bases, with 11 bases of the junction left unmatched. CDR1 is MNHNY and CDR2 is SVGAGI in the germline V gene (reference sequence). CDR3 loop: CASSYSTGTGQGTIYF. CDR3 DNA sequence: TGTGCCAGCAGTTACTCGACCGGGACAGGCCAAGGGACCATATATTTT.

This chain links TRBV19 with TRBJ1-5; the D is unclear. The germline V gene has CDR1 LNHDA and CDR2 SQIVND (reference sequence). V lost 5 bases and J 3 bases, leaving 8 bases between the germline ends. The CDR3 is 13 amino acids. The DNA of the CDR3 is TGTGCCAGTAGTTATGACGTCAATCAGCCCCAGCATTTT. Residues: CASSYDVNQPQHF.

The chain is built from TRBV7-2 and TRBJ2-5; 10 nucleotides align to TRBD2. The germline gives CDR1 SGHTA, CDR2 FQGNSA. The J segment lost 4 bases and the V segment lost 1 base, leaving 6 bases of the junction unmatched. This CDR3 has 16 residues. The DNA of the CDR3 is TGTGCCAGCAGCTTAGTCGCTAGCGGGGGCATAGAGACCCAGTACTTC. It specifies CASSLVASGGIETQYF.

The genes are TRBV14 and TRBJ2-1, with TRBD2 identical over 9 bases. V shed 3 bases and J 0 bases; nucleotides not matched to a gene: 6. Germline V gene data show CDR1 as SGHDN and CDR2 as FVKESK. This CDR3 comprises 17 residues. CDR3 loop: CASSHNPSGVSYNEQFF. Here the CDR3 DNA reads TGTGCCAGCAGCCACAACCCTAGCGGGGTCTCCTACAATGAGCAGTTCTTC.